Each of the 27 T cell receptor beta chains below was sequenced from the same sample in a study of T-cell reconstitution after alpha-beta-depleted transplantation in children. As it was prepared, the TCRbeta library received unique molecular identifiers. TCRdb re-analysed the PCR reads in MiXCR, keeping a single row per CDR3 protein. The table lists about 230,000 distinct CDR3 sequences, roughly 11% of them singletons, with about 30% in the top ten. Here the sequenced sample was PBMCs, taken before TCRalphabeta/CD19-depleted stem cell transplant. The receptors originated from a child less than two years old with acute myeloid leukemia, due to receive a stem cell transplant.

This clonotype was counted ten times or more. The CDR3 DNA sequence: TGTGCCAGCAGCTTTTCAGCGTTCAATGAGCAGTTCTTC. Translating gives CASSFSAFNEQFF. This chain uses TRBV5-6 with TRBJ2-1; D gene unclear. Deletions cut 2 bases from V and 6 bases from J, with 9 bases between. Germline CDR1 and CDR2: SGHDT and YYEEEE. The length of the CDR3 is 13 residues.

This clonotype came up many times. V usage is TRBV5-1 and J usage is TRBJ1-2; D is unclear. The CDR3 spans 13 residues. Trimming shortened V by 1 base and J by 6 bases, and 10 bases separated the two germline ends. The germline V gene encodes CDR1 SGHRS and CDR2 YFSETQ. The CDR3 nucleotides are TGCGCCAGCAGCTTGTGGCCTGGGAATGGCTACACCTTC. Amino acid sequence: CASSLWPGNGYTF.

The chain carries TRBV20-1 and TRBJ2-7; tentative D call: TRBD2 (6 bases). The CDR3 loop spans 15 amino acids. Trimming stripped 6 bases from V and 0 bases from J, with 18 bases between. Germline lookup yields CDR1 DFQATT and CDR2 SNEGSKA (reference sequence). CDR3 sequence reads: CSAGGAAGRSYEQYF. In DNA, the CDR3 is TGCAGTGCGGGCGGGGCTGCGGGCCGCTCCTACGAGCAGTACTTC.

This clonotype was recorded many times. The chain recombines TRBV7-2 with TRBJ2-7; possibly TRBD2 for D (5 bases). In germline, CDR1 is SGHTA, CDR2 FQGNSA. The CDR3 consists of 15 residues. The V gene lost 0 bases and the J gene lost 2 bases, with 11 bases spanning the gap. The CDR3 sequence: CASSLAASLAYEQYF. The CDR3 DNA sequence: TGTGCCAGCAGCTTAGCGGCTAGCCTTGCCTACGAGCAGTACTTC.

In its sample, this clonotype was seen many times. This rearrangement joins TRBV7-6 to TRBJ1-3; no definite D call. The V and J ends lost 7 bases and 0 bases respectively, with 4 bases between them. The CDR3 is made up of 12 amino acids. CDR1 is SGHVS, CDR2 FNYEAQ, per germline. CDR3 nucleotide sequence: TGTGCCAGCACCTCCTCTGGAAACACCATATATTTT. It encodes CASTSSGNTIYF. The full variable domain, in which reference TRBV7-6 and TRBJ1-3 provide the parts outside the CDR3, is GAGVSQSPRYKVTKRGQDVALRCDPISGHVSLYWYRQALGQGPEFLTYFNYEAQQDKSGLPNDRFSAERPEGSISTLTIQRTEQRDSAMYRCASTSSGNTIYFGEGSWLTVV.

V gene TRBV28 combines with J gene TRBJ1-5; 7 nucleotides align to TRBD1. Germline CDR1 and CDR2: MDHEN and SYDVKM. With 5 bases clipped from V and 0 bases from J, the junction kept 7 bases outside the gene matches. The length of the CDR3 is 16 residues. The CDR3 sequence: CASSAVGTVSNQPQHF. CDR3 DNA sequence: TGTGCCAGCAGTGCCGTAGGGACAGTTAGCAATCAGCCCCAGCATTTT.

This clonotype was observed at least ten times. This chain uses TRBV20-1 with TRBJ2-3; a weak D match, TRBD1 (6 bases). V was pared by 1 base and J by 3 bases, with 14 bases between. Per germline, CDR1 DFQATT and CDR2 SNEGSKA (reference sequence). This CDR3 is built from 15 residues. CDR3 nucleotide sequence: TGCAGTGCTAGAGGTGGGGTGGACAGTACAGATACGCAGTATTTT. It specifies CSARGGVDSTDTQYF.

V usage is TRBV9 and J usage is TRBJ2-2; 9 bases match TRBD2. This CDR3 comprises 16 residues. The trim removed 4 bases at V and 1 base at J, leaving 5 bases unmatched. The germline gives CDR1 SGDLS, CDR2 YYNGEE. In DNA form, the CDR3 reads TGTGCCAGCAGCCCCAGACTAGCGGTGAACACCGGGGAGCTGTTTTTT. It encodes CASSPRLAVNTGELFF.

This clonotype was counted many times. CDR3 sequence (DNA): TGTGCCAGCAGCTGGACAGGGGCTTTTAGCTCCTACGAGCAGTACTTC. It yields the protein CASSWTGAFSSYEQYF. The chain combines TRBV7-6 with TRBJ2-7, with TRBD1 matching 9 bases. The CDR3 extends over 16 amino acids. The ends lost 4 bases at V and 0 bases at J; junction bases unmatched: 7. CDR1 SGHVS and CDR2 FNYEAQ come from the germline V gene.

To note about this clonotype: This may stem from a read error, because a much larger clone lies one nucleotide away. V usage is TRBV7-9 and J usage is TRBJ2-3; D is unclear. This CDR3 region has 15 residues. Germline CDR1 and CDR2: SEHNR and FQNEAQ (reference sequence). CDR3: CAGSLRLSQSDTQYF. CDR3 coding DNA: TGTGCCGGCAGCTTGAGGCTTAGCCAATCAGATACGCAGTATTTT.

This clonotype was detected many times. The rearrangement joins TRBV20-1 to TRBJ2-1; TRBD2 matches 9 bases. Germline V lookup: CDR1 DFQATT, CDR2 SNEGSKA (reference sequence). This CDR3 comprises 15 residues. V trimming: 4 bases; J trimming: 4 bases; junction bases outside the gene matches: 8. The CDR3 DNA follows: TGCAGTGCTATCCTCTTAGCGGGAGCTTACAATGAGCAGTTCTTC. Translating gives CSAILLAGAYNEQFF.

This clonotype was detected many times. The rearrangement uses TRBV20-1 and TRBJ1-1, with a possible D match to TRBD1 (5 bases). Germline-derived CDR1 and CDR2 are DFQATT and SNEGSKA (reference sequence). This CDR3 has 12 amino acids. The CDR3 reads CRPSGNNAEAFF. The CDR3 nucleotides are TGCAGGCCCTCAGGGAACAACGCTGAAGCTTTCTTT.

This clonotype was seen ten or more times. The DNA of the CDR3 is TGTGCCAGCAGTTTATCGGCGAACTGGGACAATGAGCAGTTCTTC. It translates to CASSLSANWDNEQFF. J is TRBJ2-1 and V is TRBV27; D call uncertain. Deletions cut 0 bases from V and 5 bases from J, with 11 bases between. CDR1 is MNHEY and CDR2 is SMNVEV in the germline V gene (reference sequence). This CDR3 has 15 amino acids.

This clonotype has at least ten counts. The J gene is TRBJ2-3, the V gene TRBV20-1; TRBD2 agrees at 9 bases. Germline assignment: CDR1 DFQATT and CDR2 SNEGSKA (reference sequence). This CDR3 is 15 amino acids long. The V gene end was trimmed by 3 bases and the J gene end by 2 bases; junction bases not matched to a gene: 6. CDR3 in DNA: TGCAGTGCTAGGTCTAGCGGGAAGGTCACAGATACGCAGTATTTT. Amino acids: CSARSSGKVTDTQYF.

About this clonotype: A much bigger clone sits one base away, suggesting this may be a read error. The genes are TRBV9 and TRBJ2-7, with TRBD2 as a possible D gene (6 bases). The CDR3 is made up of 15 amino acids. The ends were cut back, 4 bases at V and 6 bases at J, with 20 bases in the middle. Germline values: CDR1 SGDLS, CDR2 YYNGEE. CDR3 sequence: CASSIAEQPSVEQYF. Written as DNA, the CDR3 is TGTGCCAGCAGCATAGCGGAGCAACCTTCCGTCGAGCAGTACTTC.

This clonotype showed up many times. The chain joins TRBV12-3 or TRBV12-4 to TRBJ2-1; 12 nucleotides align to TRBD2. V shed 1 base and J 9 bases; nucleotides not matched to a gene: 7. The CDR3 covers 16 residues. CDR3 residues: CASSLELAGGPGEQFF. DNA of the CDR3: TGTGCCAGCAGTTTAGAGCTAGCGGGAGGGCCGGGTGAGCAGTTCTTC.

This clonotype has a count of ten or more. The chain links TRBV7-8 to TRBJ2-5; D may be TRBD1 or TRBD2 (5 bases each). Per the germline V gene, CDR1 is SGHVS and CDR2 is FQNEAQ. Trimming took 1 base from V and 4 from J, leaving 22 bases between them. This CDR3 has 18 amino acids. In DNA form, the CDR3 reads TGTGCCAGCAGCTTAGTAGGGACCAGGTCATTCACGAGAGAGACCCAGTACTTC. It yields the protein CASSLVGTRSFTRETQYF.

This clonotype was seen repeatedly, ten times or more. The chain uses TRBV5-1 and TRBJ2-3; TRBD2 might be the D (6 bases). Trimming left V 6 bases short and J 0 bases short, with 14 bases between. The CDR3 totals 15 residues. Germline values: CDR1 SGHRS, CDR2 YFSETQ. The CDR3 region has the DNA TGCGCCAGCAAGGGGTTAGCGGCAAGCACAGATACGCAGTATTTT. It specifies CASKGLAASTDTQYF. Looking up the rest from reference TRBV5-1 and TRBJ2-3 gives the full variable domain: KAGVTQTPRYLIKTRGQQVTLSCSPISGHRSVSWYQQTPGQGLQFLFEYFSETQRNKGNFPGRFSGRQFSNSRSEMNVSTLELGDSALYLCASKGLAASTDTQYFGPGTRLTVL.

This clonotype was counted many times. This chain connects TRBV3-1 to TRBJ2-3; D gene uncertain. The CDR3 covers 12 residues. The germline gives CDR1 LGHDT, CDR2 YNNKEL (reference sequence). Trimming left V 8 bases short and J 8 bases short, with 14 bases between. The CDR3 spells CASRSDARTQYF. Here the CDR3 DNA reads TGTGCCAGCCGCTCGGACGCCCGTACGCAGTATTTT.

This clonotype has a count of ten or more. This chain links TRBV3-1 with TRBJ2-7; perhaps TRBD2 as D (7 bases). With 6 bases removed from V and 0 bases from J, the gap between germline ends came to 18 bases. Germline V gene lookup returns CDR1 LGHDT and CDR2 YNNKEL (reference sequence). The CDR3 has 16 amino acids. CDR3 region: CASSPWGGESSYEQYF. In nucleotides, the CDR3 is TGTGCCAGCAGTCCCTGGGGGGGCGAGAGCTCCTACGAGCAGTACTTC.

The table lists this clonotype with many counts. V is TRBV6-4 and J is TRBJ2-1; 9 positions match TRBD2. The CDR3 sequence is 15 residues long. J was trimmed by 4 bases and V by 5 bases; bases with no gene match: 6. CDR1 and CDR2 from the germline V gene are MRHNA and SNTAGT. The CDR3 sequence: CASSPTSGTYNEQFF. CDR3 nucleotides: TGTGCCAGCAGTCCGACTAGCGGCACATACAATGAGCAGTTCTTC.

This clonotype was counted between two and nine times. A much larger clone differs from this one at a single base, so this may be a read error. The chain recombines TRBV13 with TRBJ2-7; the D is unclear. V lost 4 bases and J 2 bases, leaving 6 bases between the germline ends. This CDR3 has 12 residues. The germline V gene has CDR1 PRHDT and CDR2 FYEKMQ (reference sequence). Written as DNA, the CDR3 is TGTGCCAGCAGCTCCAACACCTACGAGCAGTACTTC. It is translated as CASSSNTYEQYF.

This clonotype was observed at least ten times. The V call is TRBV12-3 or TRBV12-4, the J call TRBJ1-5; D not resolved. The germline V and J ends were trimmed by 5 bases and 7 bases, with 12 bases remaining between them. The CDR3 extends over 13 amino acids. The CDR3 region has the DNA TGTGCCAGCAGTCAGGCGAGTGGACAGCCCCAGCATTTT. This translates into CASSQASGQPQHF.

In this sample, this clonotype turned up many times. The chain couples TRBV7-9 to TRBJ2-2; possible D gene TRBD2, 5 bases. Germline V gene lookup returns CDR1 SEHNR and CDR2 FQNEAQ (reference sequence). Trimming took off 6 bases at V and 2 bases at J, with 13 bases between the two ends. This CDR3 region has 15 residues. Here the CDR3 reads CASRRRPSNTGELFF. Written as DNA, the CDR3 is TGTGCCAGCAGAAGGAGGCCGAGTAACACCGGGGAGCTGTTTTTT.

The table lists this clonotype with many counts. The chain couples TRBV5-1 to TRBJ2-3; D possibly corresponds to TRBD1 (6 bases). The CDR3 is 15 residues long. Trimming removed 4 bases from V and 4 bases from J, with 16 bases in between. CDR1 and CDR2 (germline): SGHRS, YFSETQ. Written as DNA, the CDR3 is TGCGCCAGCAGCCCGGGACATGAGAGCGCAGATACGCAGTATTTT. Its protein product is CASSPGHESADTQYF.

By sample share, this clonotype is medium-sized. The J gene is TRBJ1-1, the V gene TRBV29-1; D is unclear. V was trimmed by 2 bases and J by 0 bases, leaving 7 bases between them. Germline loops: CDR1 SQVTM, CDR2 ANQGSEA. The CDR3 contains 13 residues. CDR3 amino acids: CSVESRLNTEAFF. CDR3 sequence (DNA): TGCAGCGTTGAAAGCAGGTTGAACACTGAAGCTTTCTTT.

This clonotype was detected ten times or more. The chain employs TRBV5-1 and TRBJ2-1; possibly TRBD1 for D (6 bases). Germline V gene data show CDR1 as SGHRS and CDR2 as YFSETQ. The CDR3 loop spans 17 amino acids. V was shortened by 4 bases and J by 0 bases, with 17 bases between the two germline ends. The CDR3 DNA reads TGCGCCAGCAGCCATACGAGACAGGCGAGCTCCTACAATGAGCAGTTCTTC. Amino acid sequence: CASSHTRQASSYNEQFF.